The present T cell receptor (beta chain) was sequenced within a study of radiation and T cells in renal cell carcinoma (dated by TCRdb to 2018 to 2020). With regard to the full study: Samples came from a clinical trial, in which primary renal cell carcinomas received 15 Gy stereotactic body radiation therapy followed by nephrectomy 4 weeks later. TCR beta sequencing covered around 50 samples in total, comprising roughly 26 tumors and roughly 27 peripheral blood samples. A total of 4 million to 5 million unique CDR3 nucleotide sequences, encoding more than 2 million unique CDR3 amino acid sequences, were found across all 50 or so samples. What the authors observed across the whole study: Because pretreatment tumor biopsies were not available, the study could not determine whether clonotypes were already present within the tumor at baseline. Dynamics of the blood repertoire were not tracked past 4 weeks after treatment. The single-armed trial design could not address effects of radiation dose or scheduling on the TCR repertoire. An increase in top tumor clonotypes in blood was observed from baseline to 2 weeks post-radiation, followed by contraction by 4 weeks, which was taken to suggest transient expansion of tumor-resident clones.

In this sample, this clone turned up a few times. It has no known antigen specificity. No much larger clone exists at a distance of one base, and base qualities are not known. Other DNA sequences within the sample encode an identical CDR3. Cut back by 3 bases and 2 bases, the V and J ends lie 10 bases apart. Counted from cysteine to phenylalanine, this CDR3 has 14 amino acids. Only CDR3 DNA is held: 42 bases, read in frame from base 1. Looking up the germline V gene (reference sequence) yields CDR1 MNHEY and CDR2 SMNVEV. Following the manufacturer's recommendations, the immunoSEQ kit was used to generate TCR beta libraries from genomic DNA. To prepare libraries, a first multiplex PCR with proprietary primers was run, followed by a second PCR that added unique barcodes, and a bead cleanup was done after each round. A kit-provided positive control reaction and a negative control reaction were included in every sample batch. The final libraries were assessed on an Agilent 4200 TapeStation D1000 ScreenTape, pooled by volume, and quantified by qPCR. An Illumina NextSeq500 fitted with a MidOutput 150-cycle cartridge performed the sequencing, running 156 Read1 cycles and 15 Index1 cycles with the kit's custom primers. The pooled library was loaded at approximately 0.95 pM with a roughly 20% PhiX control spike-in. As for the authors' bioinformatics: The vendor-processed data were analyzed in R, and a clonotype was defined as all T cells that share the same CDR3 nucleotide sequence. In the clone abundance analyses, frequencies in each sample were normalized to that sample's 10,000 most abundant clones. Before analysis, public T cell clones were removed, and these numbered fewer than six per sample on average. Tumor-enriched and baseline blood-enriched clonotypes were defined by at least a 32-fold difference in abundance between compartments. Clonotypes expanded or contracted between blood time points were identified with a beta-binomial differential abundance model. Similarity between tumor and blood repertoires was quantified using the Baroni-Urbani and Buser coefficient, and groups were compared with two-tailed Wilcoxon tests in R. TCRdb re-hosts the immuneACCESS table, in-frame sequences only. Its copies lack some clones; in the studies checked, an unresolved V gene accounts for under half of them, and the cause for the rest is not known. V and J calls plus clone size are reproduced from that table; the DNA served to infer D and trimming. Within this sample are fewer than 150,000 clones, with around 89% of them counted one time only. 5% to 6.5% of the sample rests with the top ten.

The sample's time point, from its label and the paper: blood 2 weeks post-SBRT. Sample treatment or condition, as interpreted from the label and publication: 15 Gy SBRT to primary tumor, nephrectomy 4 weeks later. Serial peripheral blood from radiation-treated patients was sampled at baseline, 2 weeks and 4 weeks after SBRT to track tumor-enriched clonotypes. Every patient's renal cell carcinoma showed clear cell pathology. Genomic DNA for TCR sequencing was prepared using the QIAamp DNA Blood Mini Kit (Qiagen). Samples were included in the analyses only if all quality control checks were passed. Specimen: blood, collected from a patient whose treatment included radiotherapy and nephrectomy. The TCR was taken from a woman between 65 and 79 years old with renal cell carcinoma. The chain employs TRBV27 and TRBJ1-1; the D gene identity is not certain. The CDR3 region has the sequence CASSLAGLNTEAFF. The DNA sequence is given as TGTGCCAGCAGTTTGGCAGGTCTAAACACTGAAGCTTTCTTT.